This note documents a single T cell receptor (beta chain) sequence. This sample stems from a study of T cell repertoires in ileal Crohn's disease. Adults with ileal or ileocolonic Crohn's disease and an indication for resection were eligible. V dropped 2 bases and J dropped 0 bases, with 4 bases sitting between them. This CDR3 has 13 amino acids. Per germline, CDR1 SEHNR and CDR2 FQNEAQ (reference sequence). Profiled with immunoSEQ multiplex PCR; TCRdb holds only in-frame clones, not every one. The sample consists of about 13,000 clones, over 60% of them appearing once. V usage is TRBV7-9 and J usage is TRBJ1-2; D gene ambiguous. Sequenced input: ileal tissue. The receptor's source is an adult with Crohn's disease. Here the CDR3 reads CASSLITNYGYTF. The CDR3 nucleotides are TGTGCCAGCAGCTTAATCACTAACTATGGCTACACCTTC.